The sequence of this TCR beta chain was determined in a study of blood T cells in healthy people across ages. CDR3 length equals 15 residues. V gave up 3 bases and J gave up 11 bases, with 21 bases separating them. The V gene's germline CDR1 is KGHDR and CDR2 SFDVKD. Study-wide points: In long-lived donors, naive CD4+ cell counts and diversity exceeded those of aged donors. Diversity of TCR beta per million T cells declined in a roughly linear way with age.

There were healthy Caucasian individuals from Russia, aged roughly 6 to 95, serving as donors. Roughly 10 milliliters of peripheral blood were drawn from each donor. This clonotype was found a few times. As yet, its antigen is unknown. The authors ran a second PCR of about 7 to 11 cycles using a sample-barcoded 5' primer and a J-beta primer mix. TCRdb ran MiXCR on the 5' RACE reads and lists one entry per CDR3 protein. The sample lists some 1.4 million distinct CDR3 sequences; about 43% were seen once. This chain uses TRBV24-1 with TRBJ2-5; the D gene is possibly TRBD1 (6 bases). Material for sequencing was blood. This sequence was found in a woman under 30 in good health. CDR3 DNA sequence: TGTGCCACCAGTGATGGGACACAAGGCCCGAAGGGGCAGTACTTC. It specifies CATSDGTQGPKGQYF.